The 32 T cell receptor beta chains listed next were all sequenced from one sample in a study of beta chain features in type 1 diabetes. Their specific antigens are unknown. Sequenced material consisted of expressed TCRB transcripts (all of the isolated RNA was reverse transcribed). Assay: immunoSEQ multiplex PCR; the TCRdb copy retains only in-frame clones and omits some. The sample lists around 690,000 clones; around an eighth were seen once. General study points: For Type 1 diabetes patients, all four CD4+ subsets carried TCRB CDR3s that were moderately but significantly shorter.

Sequenced material: naive CD4+ T cells from blood. These receptors all stem from a man younger than 40 with type 1 diabetes.

This clone was picked up a small number of times. This CDR3 reads CASSRTTIGRETQYF. In DNA form, the CDR3 reads TGTGCCAGCAGCCGGACAACCATAGGAAGGGAGACCCAGTACTTC. The rearrangement links TRBV13 to TRBJ2-5, with D tentatively TRBD1 (5 bases). Per the germline V gene, CDR1 is PRHDT and CDR2 is FYEKMQ (reference sequence). V was shortened by 5 bases and J by 5 bases, with 18 bases between the two germline ends. The CDR3 extends over 15 amino acids.

This clone was recorded a few times. This chain connects TRBV13 to TRBJ1-1, with 10 nucleotides matching TRBD1. Looked up from germline, CDR1 is PRHDT and CDR2 is FYEKMQ (reference sequence). This CDR3 contains 18 residues. The trim removed 5 bases at V and 0 bases at J, leaving 12 bases unmatched. The CDR3 nucleotides read TGTGCCAGCAGCCTTCGGACAGGGGGTGCCCCCATGAACACTGAAGCTTTCTTT. Protein sequence: CASSLRTGGAPMNTEAFF.

This clone showed up just a few times. The rearrangement joins TRBV4-1 to TRBJ2-1; 8 bases match TRBD1. Germline CDR1 and CDR2: MGHRA and YSYEKL. The CDR3 extends over 14 amino acids. Trimming at V came to 5 bases and at J to 6 bases, leaving 6 bases not matched to a gene. The CDR3 reads CASSLRQGSNEQFF. CDR3 nucleotides: TGCGCCAGCAGCTTACGACAGGGGAGCAATGAGCAGTTCTTC.

The CDR3 protein is CASSPGTIGITDTQYF. In nucleotides, the CDR3 is TGTGCCAGCTCACCGGGGACGATAGGCATCACAGATACGCAGTATTTT. This chain joins TRBV18 and TRBJ2-3; D tentatively reads TRBD1 or TRBD2 (5 bases each). V shed 3 bases and J shed 2 bases, with 15 bases lying between them. CDR1 is KGHSH and CDR2 is LQKENI in the germline V gene. This CDR3 has 16 amino acids.

In this sample, this clone turned up a few times. This chain links TRBV18 with TRBJ2-7; no reliable D call. The CDR3 totals 15 residues. Germline lookup yields CDR1 KGHSH and CDR2 LQKENI. Trimming left V 3 bases short and J 0 bases short, with 12 bases between. The CDR3 DNA reads TGTGCCAGCTCACCGGAGAGCCTCAGCTCCTACGAGCAGTACTTC. This sequence encodes CASSPESLSSYEQYF.

This clone was observed a handful of times. The gene calls are TRBV23-1 and TRBJ2-7; D is perhaps TRBD2 (6 bases). TRBV23-1 is classed as an ORF, of uncertain function. The germline V and J ends were trimmed by 4 bases and 0 bases, with 19 bases remaining between them. The CDR3 consists of 17 residues. The CDR3 loop is CASSPPRRDSNSYEQYF. The CDR3 nucleotides are TGCGCCAGCAGTCCTCCACGGAGGGACTCCAACTCCTACGAGCAGTACTTC.

This clone was seen more than once but under ten times. This sequence joins TRBV29-1 and TRBJ2-1, with TRBD2 as a possible D gene (6 bases). The CDR3 has 16 residues. Trimming took 6 bases from V and 3 from J, leaving 21 bases between them. Germline V lookup: CDR1 SQVTM, CDR2 ANQGSEA. CDR3 nucleotide sequence: TGCAGCGTGGGAGGACCTTCCCCCCAGTACTACAATGAGCAGTTCTTC. This encodes CSVGGPSPQYYNEQFF.

The chain has TRBV5-6 and TRBJ2-7; D not resolved. Trimming pared 1 base from V and 7 bases from J, leaving 9 bases between. CDR1 SGHDT and CDR2 YYEEEE come from the germline V gene. This CDR3 is 12 amino acids long. The CDR3 loop is CASSLKVGEQYF. As DNA, the CDR3 is TGTGCCAGCAGCTTGAAGGTGGGAGAGCAGTACTTC.

V gene TRBV18 combines with J gene TRBJ1-1, with 7 bases aligning to TRBD1. Germline loops: CDR1 KGHSH, CDR2 LQKENI. This CDR3 is built from 16 residues. The V and J ends lost 3 bases and 0 bases, in that order; junction bases with no gene match: 7. This CDR3 is CASSPKPDRMNTEAFF. The CDR3, as DNA: TGTGCCAGCTCACCGAAACCGGACAGGATGAACACTGAAGCTTTCTTT.

A few counts support this clone. V is TRBV4-3 and J is TRBJ2-6, with 9 bases that match TRBD1. Germline V gene data show CDR1 as LGHNA and CDR2 as YSLEER. The CDR3 has 19 amino acids. Trimming cost V 2 bases and J 3 bases; bases outside gene matches: 11. CDR3 DNA: TGCGCCAGCAGCCAATTCCCCGGGACAGGGATGGATGGGGCCAACGTCCTGACTTTC. Its translation: CASSQFPGTGMDGANVLTF.

V and J are TRBV29-1 and TRBJ2-1; TRBD1 might be the D (5 bases). Deletions cut 7 bases from V and 0 bases from J, with 16 bases between. Germline V CDR1 and CDR2: SQVTM, ANQGSEA. The CDR3 is 15 amino acids. The CDR3 here is CSAYGHPNSYNEQFF. The CDR3 DNA sequence: TGCAGCGCTTACGGACACCCTAACTCCTACAATGAGCAGTTCTTC.

The V gene is TRBV4-2, the J gene TRBJ2-1; possible D gene TRBD1, 5 bases. The CDR3 has 12 amino acids. The germline V gene has CDR1 LGHNA and CDR2 YNFKEQ. V was shortened by 0 bases and J by 12 bases, with 9 bases between the two germline ends. The CDR3 DNA reads TGTGCCAGCAGCCAAGATTCAGGGCGGCAGTTCTTC. As protein: CASSQDSGRQFF.

This clone was detected a few times. The chain links TRBV9 to TRBJ2-5, with D uncertain. This CDR3 is 16 amino acids long. Germline CDR1 reads SGDLS; CDR2 reads YYNGEE. The V end was cut by 0 bases, the J end by 0 bases, with 12 bases between. The CDR3 nucleotides are TGTGCCAGCAGCGTAGATCACGATCCGTACCAAGAGACCCAGTACTTC. This gives the protein CASSVDHDPYQETQYF.

The chain is built from TRBV6-5 and TRBJ1-6; no reliable D call. The CDR3 is made up of 13 amino acids. V was clipped by 8 bases and J by 12 bases, with 17 bases between them. Germline CDR1 is MNHEY and CDR2 is SVGAGI. The CDR3 here is CASRLSQRVPLHF. For the CDR3, the DNA is TGTGCCAGCCGCTTGAGCCAGAGGGTACCCCTCCACTTT.

V usage is TRBV18 and J usage is TRBJ1-5, with 8 bases identical to TRBD1. V lost 4 bases and J lost 1; bases outside the gene matches: 3. Germline values: CDR1 KGHSH, CDR2 LQKENI. The CDR3 totals 15 residues. In DNA, the CDR3 is TGTGCCAGCTCACTGACAGGGGACAGCAATCAGCCCCAGCATTTT. It encodes CASSLTGDSNQPQHF. The variable domain in full, with the rest retrieved from reference TRBV18 and TRBJ1-5, is NAGVMQNPRHLVRRRGQEARLRCSPMKGHSHVYWYRQLPEEGLKFMVYLQKENIIDESGMPKERFSAEFPKEGPSILRIQQVVRGDSAAYFCASSLTGDSNQPQHFGDGTRLSIL.

This clone occurred a few times. The rearrangement links TRBV29-1 to TRBJ2-2, with 7 bases matching TRBD1. The CDR3 has 15 amino acids. The V gene end was trimmed by 2 bases and the J gene end by 3 bases; junction bases not matched to a gene: 6. CDR1 and CDR2 (germline): SQVTM, ANQGSEA. The CDR3 protein is CSVESEGGYTGELFF. CDR3 DNA: TGCAGCGTTGAATCGGAAGGGGGCTACACCGGGGAGCTGTTTTTT.

This rearrangement joins TRBV29-1 to TRBJ1-1; the match to TRBD1 covers 9 bases. The germline V gene encodes CDR1 SQVTM and CDR2 ANQGSEA. V lost 7 bases to trimming and J lost 4 bases; unmatched junction nucleotides: 7. The length of the CDR3 is 13 residues. CDR3 in DNA: TGCAGCGGGGTGGGACAGGGTGGCACTGAAGCTTTCTTT. This translates into CSGVGQGGTEAFF.

In its sample, this clone was seen a few times. The rearrangement links TRBV19 to TRBJ1-3, with D hard to call. This CDR3 comprises 12 residues. Trimming pared 10 bases from V and 3 bases from J, leaving 10 bases between. Germline assignment: CDR1 LNHDA and CDR2 SQIVND (reference sequence). The CDR3 loop is CATHGDGNTIYF. The CDR3 bases are TGTGCCACCCACGGGGATGGAAACACCATATATTTT. Complete variable domain (other parts from reference TRBV19 and TRBJ1-3): DGGITQSPKYLFRKEGQNVTLSCEQNLNHDAMYWYRQDPGQGLRLIYYSQIVNDFQKGDIAEGYSVSREKKESFPLTVTSAQKNPTAFYLCATHGDGNTIYFGEGSWLTVV.

CDR3 protein: CASSTAATKEQYF. The CDR3 region has the DNA TGCGCCAGCAGCACAGCCGCGACGAAAGAGCAGTACTTC. The V call is TRBV5-1, the J call TRBJ2-7, with D uncertain. Looked up from germline, CDR1 is SGHRS and CDR2 is YFSETQ. Trimming removed 4 bases at V and 7 bases at J, with 15 bases between. The CDR3 length is 13 residues.

This clone was counted between two and nine times. This chain connects TRBV15 to TRBJ1-2; a possible D gene is TRBD1 (5 bases). With 6 bases removed from V and 0 bases from J, the gap between germline ends came to 14 bases. The CDR3 spans 15 residues. Per germline, CDR1 LNHNV and CDR2 YYDKDF (reference sequence). In DNA form, the CDR3 reads TGTGCCACCAGAGAGGGCAGGGCGGCTAACTATGGCTACACCTTC. It is translated as CATREGRAANYGYTF.

V and J are TRBV30 and TRBJ1-2, with D maybe TRBD1 (5 bases). Germline V gene sequence: CDR1 GTSNPN, CDR2 SVGIG (reference sequence). V lost 0 bases and J lost 4, with 9 bases in between. The CDR3 sequence is 13 residues long. The CDR3 loop reads CAWSVQGGYGYTF. The CDR3 DNA is TGTGCCTGGAGTGTCCAGGGAGGCTATGGCTACACCTTC. Complete variable domain (other parts from reference TRBV30 and TRBJ1-2): SQTIHQWPATLVQPVGSPLSLECTVEGTSNPNLYWYRQAAGRGLQLLFYSVGIGQISSEVPQNLSASRPQDRQFILSSKKLLLSDSGFYLCAWSVQGGYGYTFGSGTRLTVV.

This clone was seen only a few times. CDR3 DNA: TGTGCCAGCAGCTTGGGACCCCAAACTGAAGCTTTCTTT. It is translated as CASSLGPQTEAFF. V and J are TRBV7-3 and TRBJ1-1, with D possibly matching TRBD1 (5 bases). Germline values: CDR1 SGHTA, CDR2 FQGTGA. The CDR3 has 13 amino acids. V gave up 3 bases and J gave up 5 bases, with 10 bases separating them.

Note on this clone: Other DNA sequences within the sample encode an identical CDR3. The rearrangement joins TRBV30 to TRBJ2-1; D might be TRBD1 or TRBD2, each matching 6 bases. Per germline, CDR1 GTSNPN and CDR2 SVGIG (reference sequence). The V end was cut by 1 base, the J end by 5 bases, with 12 bases between. The CDR3 covers 14 residues. The CDR3 bases are TGTGCCTGGAGTGGCCGGGGGCTCCACAATGAGCAGTTCTTC. Amino acids: CAWSGRGLHNEQFF.

This rearrangement joins TRBV27 to TRBJ1-4; possibly TRBD1 for D (5 bases). Per the germline V gene, CDR1 is MNHEY and CDR2 is SMNVEV (reference sequence). The CDR3 contains 15 residues. Trimming took off 6 bases at V and 4 bases at J, with 15 bases between the two ends. This CDR3 reads CASSQRGPGNEKLFF. CDR3 in DNA: TGTGCCAGCAGCCAACGGGGACCCGGTAATGAAAAACTGTTTTTT.

This clone occurred a few times. The rearrangement uses TRBV4-2 and TRBJ2-7; perhaps D is TRBD1 or TRBD2 (5 bases each). Germline values: CDR1 LGHNA, CDR2 YNFKEQ. The CDR3 covers 15 residues. The germline V and J ends were trimmed by 3 bases and 1 base, with 13 bases remaining between them. This CDR3 is CASSHTGTESYEQYF. The CDR3 nucleotides are TGTGCCAGCAGCCATACCGGGACGGAGTCCTACGAGCAGTACTTC.

The sample holds a few counts of this clone. The rearrangement uses TRBV4-1 and TRBJ1-1, with a possible D match to TRBD1 (6 bases). This CDR3 contains 12 residues. Trimming removed 4 bases from V and 9 bases from J, with 12 bases in between. Germline V gene sequence: CDR1 MGHRA, CDR2 YSYEKL. CDR3 in DNA: TGCGCCAGCAGCCCTGATAGGGGGAAAGCTTTCTTT. Translated, it gives CASSPDRGKAFF.

This clone was seen a few times. The chain recombines TRBV18 with TRBJ2-7; no firm D call. CDR3 length equals 14 residues. V shed 2 bases and J shed 0 bases, with 8 bases lying between them. Per the germline V gene, CDR1 is KGHSH and CDR2 is LQKENI. The CDR3 protein is CASSPVGSSYEQYF. The CDR3 region has the DNA TGTGCCAGCTCACCAGTAGGTTCCTCCTACGAGCAGTACTTC. Variable domain in full (rest from reference TRBV18 and TRBJ2-7): NAGVMQNPRHLVRRRGQEARLRCSPMKGHSHVYWYRQLPEEGLKFMVYLQKENIIDESGMPKERFSAEFPKEGPSILRIQQVVRGDSAAYFCASSPVGSSYEQYFGPGTRLTVT.

The V and J genes are TRBV5-6 and TRBJ2-4; D is possibly TRBD1 or TRBD2 (5 bases each). This CDR3 region has 19 residues. V lost 3 bases, J lost 0 bases, and 22 bases lay in between. CDR1 and CDR2 (germline): SGHDT, YYEEEE. The CDR3 sequence: CASSSRGRSLLLAKNIQYF. The CDR3 bases are TGTGCCAGCAGCTCACGGGGACGGAGTTTATTACTAGCCAAAAACATTCAGTACTTC.

The rearrangement joins TRBV7-2 to TRBJ2-5, with no clear D. Germline lookup yields CDR1 SGHTA and CDR2 FQGNSA. This CDR3 is built from 15 residues. Trimming removed 1 base at V and 2 bases at J, with 11 bases between. In nucleotides, the CDR3 is TGTGCCAGCAGCTTAGGGGCCGCACTTCAAGAGACCCAGTACTTC. Translating it yields CASSLGAALQETQYF.

CDR3 coding DNA: TGTGCCAGCAGCTTAGTTAACAGGGTAGATGACTATGGCTACACCTTC. This sequence encodes CASSLVNRVDDYGYTF. The chain uses TRBV13 and TRBJ1-2, with D possibly TRBD1 on 6 matching bases. V shed 1 base and J shed 3 bases, with 15 bases lying between them. The CDR3 runs to 16 residues. The germline CDR1 and CDR2 sequences are PRHDT and FYEKMQ (reference sequence).

The sample holds a few counts of this clone. The chain is built from TRBV7-2 and TRBJ1-3; D ambiguous. V lost 3 bases, J lost 0 bases, and 3 bases lay in between. The length of the CDR3 is 13 residues. The germline V gene encodes CDR1 SGHTA and CDR2 FQGNSA. The CDR3 is CASSFDSGNTIYF. DNA of the CDR3: TGTGCCAGCAGCTTTGACTCTGGAAACACCATATATTTT.

The sample holds a few counts of this clone. The V call is TRBV14, the J call TRBJ2-2; D is perhaps TRBD1 or TRBD2 (5 bases each). This CDR3 has 15 amino acids. The germline V gene encodes CDR1 SGHDN and CDR2 FVKESK. V was shortened by 2 bases and J by 6 bases, with 13 bases between the two germline ends. The CDR3 is CASSQPGRWAGELFF. In nucleotides, the CDR3 is TGTGCCAGCAGCCAACCGGGGCGGTGGGCCGGGGAGCTGTTTTTT.